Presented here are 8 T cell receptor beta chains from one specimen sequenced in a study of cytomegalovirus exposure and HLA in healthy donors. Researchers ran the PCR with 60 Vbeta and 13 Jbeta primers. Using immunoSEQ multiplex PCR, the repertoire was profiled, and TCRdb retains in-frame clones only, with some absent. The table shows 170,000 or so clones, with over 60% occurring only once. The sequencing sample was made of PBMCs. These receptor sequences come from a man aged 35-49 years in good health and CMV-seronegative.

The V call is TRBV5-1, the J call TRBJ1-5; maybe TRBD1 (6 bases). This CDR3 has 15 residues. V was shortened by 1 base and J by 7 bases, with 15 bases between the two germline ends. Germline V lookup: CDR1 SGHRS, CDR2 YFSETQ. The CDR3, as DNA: TGCGCCAGCAGCTTGCAGGGGCAGCAAGGCCAGCCCCAGCATTTT. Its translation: CASSLQGQQGQPQHF.

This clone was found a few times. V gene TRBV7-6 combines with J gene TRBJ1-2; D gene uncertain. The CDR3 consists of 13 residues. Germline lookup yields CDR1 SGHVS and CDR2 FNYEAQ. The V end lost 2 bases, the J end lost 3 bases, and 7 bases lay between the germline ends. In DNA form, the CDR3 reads TGTGCCAGCAGCTTATCTCCGGACTATGGCTACACCTTC. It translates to CASSLSPDYGYTF. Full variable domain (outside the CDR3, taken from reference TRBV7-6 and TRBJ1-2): GAGVSQSPRYKVTKRGQDVALRCDPISGHVSLYWYRQALGQGPEFLTYFNYEAQQDKSGLPNDRFSAERPEGSISTLTIQRTEQRDSAMYRCASSLSPDYGYTFGSGTRLTVV.

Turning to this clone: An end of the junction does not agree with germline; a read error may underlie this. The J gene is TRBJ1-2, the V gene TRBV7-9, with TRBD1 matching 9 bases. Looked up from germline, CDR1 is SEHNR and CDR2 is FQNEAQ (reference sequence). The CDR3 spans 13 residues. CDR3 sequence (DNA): TGTTCCAGCATGGGACAGGGCCCCTATGGCTACACCTTC. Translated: CSSMGQGPYGYTF.

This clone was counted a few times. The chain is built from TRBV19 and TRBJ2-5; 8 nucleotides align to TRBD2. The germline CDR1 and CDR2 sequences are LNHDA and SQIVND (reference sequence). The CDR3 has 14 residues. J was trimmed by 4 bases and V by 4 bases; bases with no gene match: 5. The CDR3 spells CASSTRTSGETQYF. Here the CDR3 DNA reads TGTGCCAGTAGTACCAGAACTAGCGGAGAGACCCAGTACTTC.

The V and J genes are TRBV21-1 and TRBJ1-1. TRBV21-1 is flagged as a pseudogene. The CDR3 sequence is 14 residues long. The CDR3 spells CASTTGVLNTEAFF. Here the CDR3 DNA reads TGTGCCAGCACCACGGGGGTTTTGAACACTGAAGCTTTCTTT.

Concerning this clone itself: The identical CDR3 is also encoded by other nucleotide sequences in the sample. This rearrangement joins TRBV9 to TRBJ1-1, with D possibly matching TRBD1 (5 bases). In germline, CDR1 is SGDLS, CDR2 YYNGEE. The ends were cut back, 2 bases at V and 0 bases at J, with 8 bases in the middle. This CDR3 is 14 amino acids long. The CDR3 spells CASSVGHMNTEAFF. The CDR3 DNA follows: TGTGCCAGCAGCGTGGGGCACATGAACACTGAAGCTTTCTTT.

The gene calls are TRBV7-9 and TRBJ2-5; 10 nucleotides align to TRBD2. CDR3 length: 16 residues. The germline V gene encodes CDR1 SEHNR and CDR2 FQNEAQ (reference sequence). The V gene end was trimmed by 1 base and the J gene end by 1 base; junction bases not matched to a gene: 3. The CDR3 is CASSLGSGRPQETQYF. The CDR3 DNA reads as TGTGCCAGCAGCTTAGGTAGCGGGAGGCCCCAAGAGACCCAGTACTTC. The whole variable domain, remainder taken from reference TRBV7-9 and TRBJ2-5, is DTGVSQNPRHKITKRGQNVTFRCDPISEHNRLYWYRQTLGQGPEFLTYFQNEAQLEKSRLLSDRFSAERPKGSFSTLEIQRTEQGDSAMYLCASSLGSGRPQETQYFGPGTRLLVL.

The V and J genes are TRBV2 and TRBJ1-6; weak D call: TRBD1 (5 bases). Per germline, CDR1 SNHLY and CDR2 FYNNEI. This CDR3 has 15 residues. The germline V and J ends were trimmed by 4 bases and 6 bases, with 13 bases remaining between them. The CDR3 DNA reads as TGTGCCAGCAGTGGGGGCGGGATGGGTAATTCACCCCTCCACTTT. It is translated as CASSGGGMGNSPLHF. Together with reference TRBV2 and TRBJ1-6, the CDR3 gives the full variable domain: EPEVTQTPSHQVTQMGQEVILRCVPISNHLYFYWYRQILGQKVEFLVSFYNNEISEKSEIFDDQFSVERPDGSNFTLKIRSTKLEDSAMYFCASSGGGMGNSPLHFGNGTRLTVT.